This T cell receptor beta chain was documented in a study of radiotherapy plus CTLA-4 blockade in lung cancer. Study-wide results and caveats: Radiotherapy with ipilimumab was followed by blood expansion of tumor-derived clones.

V lost 1 base to trimming and J lost 4 bases, with 2 bases between them. The CDR3 has 12 residues. The germline gives CDR1 SGHDN, CDR2 FVKESK. Of note for this clone: Its antigen is not known.

Assay: immunoSEQ multiplex PCR; the TCRdb copy retains only in-frame clones and omits some. The repertoire holds tens of thousands of clones, around 73% seen once, with around 7.1% in the top ten. The sample was peripheral blood, taken from a patient treated with radiotherapy plus ipilimumab. The sequence came from a human donor with non-small cell lung cancer who had a complete response to radiotherapy plus ipilimumab. The rearrangement joins TRBV14 to TRBJ1-5; the D is unclear. The CDR3 DNA follows: TGTGCCAGCAGCCAAGGGAATCAGCCCCAGCATTTT. It codes for CASSQGNQPQHF.